This TCR beta chain stems from a study of blood T cell repertoires in COVID-19. Overall study context: The samples span acute and convalescent COVID-19 from the United States, Italy and Spain. PBMCs, B-cell-depleted T cells, or T cells were the source of the cDNA or gDNA that made up the material.

The authors' processing: Amplification with reference gene primers provided the estimates of nucleated cell counts. Profiled with immunoSEQ multiplex PCR; TCRdb holds only in-frame clones, not every one. The V and J calls and clone size are taken from that table; D and trimming were inferred from the DNA. The table includes roughly 170,000 clones, about 85% detected once. The receptor was derived from a man aged 60-69 years with acute or convalescent COVID-19. The sequencing sample was made of peripheral blood.

The CDR3 loop is CASRRSQGAGTDTQYF. The CDR3 DNA follows: TGCGCCAGCAGACGCTCTCAGGGGGCAGGTACAGATACGCAGTATTTT. The J gene is TRBJ2-3, the V gene TRBV5-1, with 8 bases fitting TRBD1. The V and J ends lost 5 bases and 3 bases, in that order; junction bases with no gene match: 11. There are 16 residues in the CDR3. Germline V gene lookup returns CDR1 SGHRS and CDR2 YFSETQ.